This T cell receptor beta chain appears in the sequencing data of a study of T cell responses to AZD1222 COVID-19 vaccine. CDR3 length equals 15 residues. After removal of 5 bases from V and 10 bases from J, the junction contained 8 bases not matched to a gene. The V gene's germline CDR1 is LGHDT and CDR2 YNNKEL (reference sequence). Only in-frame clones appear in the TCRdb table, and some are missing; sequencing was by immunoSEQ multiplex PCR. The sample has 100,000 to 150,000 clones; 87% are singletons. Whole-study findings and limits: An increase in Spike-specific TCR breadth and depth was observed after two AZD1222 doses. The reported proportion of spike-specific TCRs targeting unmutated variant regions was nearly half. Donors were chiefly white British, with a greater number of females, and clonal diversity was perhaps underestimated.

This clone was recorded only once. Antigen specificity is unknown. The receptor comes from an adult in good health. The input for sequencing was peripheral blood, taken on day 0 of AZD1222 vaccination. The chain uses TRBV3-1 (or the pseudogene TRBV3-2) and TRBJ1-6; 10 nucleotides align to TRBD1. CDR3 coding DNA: TGTGCCAGCAGCTTACCGGGACAGGGGTTCTCACCCCTCCACTTT. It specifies CASSLPGQGFSPLHF.